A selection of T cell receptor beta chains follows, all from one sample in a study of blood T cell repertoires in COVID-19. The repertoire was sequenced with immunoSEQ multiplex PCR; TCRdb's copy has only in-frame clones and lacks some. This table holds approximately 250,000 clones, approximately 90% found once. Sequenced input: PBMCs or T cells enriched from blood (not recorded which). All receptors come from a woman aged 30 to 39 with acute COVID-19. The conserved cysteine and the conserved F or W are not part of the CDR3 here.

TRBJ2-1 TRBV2 ASSKGLADYNEQF
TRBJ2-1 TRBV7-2 ASSLWLAGGQDNEQF
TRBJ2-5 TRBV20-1 SAQTNLTQY
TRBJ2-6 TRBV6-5 ASSYERSSGANVLT
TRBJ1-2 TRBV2 ASSGVEGYGYT
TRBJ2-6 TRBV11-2 ASSLTPVLT
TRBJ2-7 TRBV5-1 ASSLGQFPAYEQY
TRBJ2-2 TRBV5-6 ASSLARWTGELF
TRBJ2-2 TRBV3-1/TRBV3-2 ASSQVQGAGELF
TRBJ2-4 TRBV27 ASSSSGVGIQY
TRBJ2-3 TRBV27 ASRLAGAGRAGTDTQY
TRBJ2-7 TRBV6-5 ASRDPGQGPYEQY
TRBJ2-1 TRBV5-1 ASREGLSYNEQF
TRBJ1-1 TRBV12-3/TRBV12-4 ASRDIQNTEAF
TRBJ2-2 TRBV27 ASSRGAGELF
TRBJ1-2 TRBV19 ASSIGTVPTNYGYT
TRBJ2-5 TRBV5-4 ASREGGETQY
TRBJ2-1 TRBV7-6 ASSGSPRDEQF
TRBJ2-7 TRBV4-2 ASSRSSLRGYYEQY
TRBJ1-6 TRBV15 ATSNSRDIYNSPLH
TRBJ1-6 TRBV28 ASTGILGSGGNDSPLH
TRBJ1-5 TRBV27 ASAPSRVQPQH
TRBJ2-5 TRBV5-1 ASGETGVQETQY
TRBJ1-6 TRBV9 ASSVEGLGNSPLH
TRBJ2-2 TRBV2 ATQSTGELF
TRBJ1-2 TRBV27 ASSSLGQGHYGYT
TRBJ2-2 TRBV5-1 ASSLADRDTGELF
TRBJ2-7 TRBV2 ASSGIGLAGNYEQY
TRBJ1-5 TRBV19 ASSQDKTGVSGGNQPQH
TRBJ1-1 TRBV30 AWTGQADTEAF
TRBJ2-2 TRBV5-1 ASRLTGSSGTGELF
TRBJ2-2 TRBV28 ASSLPGGSNTGELF
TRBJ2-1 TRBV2 ASSSGTGTYNEQF
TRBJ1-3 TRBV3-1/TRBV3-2 ASSQEQTDSGNTIY
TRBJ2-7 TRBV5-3 ARSERRASYEQY
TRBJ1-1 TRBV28 ASSPVSSTEAF
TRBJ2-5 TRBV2 ASSVSGEWETQY
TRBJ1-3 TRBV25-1 ASSDESSGNTIY
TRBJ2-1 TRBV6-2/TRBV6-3 ASSSLLLSYNEQF
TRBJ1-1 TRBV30 AWGPGQTFYTEAF
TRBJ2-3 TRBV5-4 ASSSPTSGSGTDTQY